These 27 T cell receptor beta chains originate from one sample sequenced in a study of blood T cell repertoires in COVID-19. Some clones are missing from TCRdb's copy, which holds only in-frame ones; the method was immunoSEQ multiplex PCR. The sample lists 200,000 to 300,000 clones; 88% were seen once. Specimen: peripheral blood. These receptor sequences come from a man aged 55-75 years who had recovered from COVID-19.

The chain uses TRBV9 and TRBJ2-1, with 7 bases aligning to TRBD1. CDR3 length: 19 residues. Trimming cost V 1 base and J 3 bases; bases outside gene matches: 16. The germline V gene encodes CDR1 SGDLS and CDR2 YYNGEE. The CDR3 DNA sequence: TGTGCCAGCAGCGTAAATCCCCAACCCTCCGGGACAGACTACAATGAGCAGTTCTTC. This sequence encodes CASSVNPQPSGTDYNEQFF.

This chain connects TRBV4-1 to TRBJ2-2; perhaps TRBD1 as D (5 bases). Germline V CDR1 and CDR2: MGHRA, YSYEKL. The CDR3 runs 16 residues. V lost 4 bases, J lost 0 bases, and 12 bases lay in between. The CDR3: CASSLRTTANTGELFF. CDR3 DNA: TGCGCCAGCAGCCTCCGGACAACCGCGAACACCGGGGAGCTGTTTTTT.

In its sample, this clone was seen a few times. V gene TRBV6-4 combines with J gene TRBJ2-4; the D gene is possibly TRBD2 (6 bases). Germline CDR1 reads MRHNA; CDR2 reads SNTAGT. The CDR3 runs 13 residues. The V and J ends lost 3 bases and 9 bases respectively, with 12 bases between them. The CDR3 nucleotides read TGTGCCAGCAGTGAGGGTAGCGGTACCATTCAGTACTTC. Translation: CASSEGSGTIQYF.

The chain joins TRBV19 to TRBJ2-7, with D possibly being TRBD1 (6 bases). CDR1 is LNHDA and CDR2 is SQIVND in the germline V gene (reference sequence). The V gene lost 2 bases and the J gene lost 3 bases, with 14 bases spanning the gap. This CDR3 is built from 15 residues. Written as DNA, the CDR3 is TGTGCCAGTAGTATAACCCCGGACAGCTTCTACGAGCAGTACTTC. Protein: CASSITPDSFYEQYF. The whole variable domain, filled in from reference TRBV19 and TRBJ2-7, reads DGGITQSPKYLFRKEGQNVTLSCEQNLNHDAMYWYRQDPGQGLRLIYYSQIVNDFQKGDIAEGYSVSREKKESFPLTVTSAQKNPTAFYLCASSITPDSFYEQYFGPGTRLTVT.

The rearrangement joins TRBV29-1 to TRBJ1-2; maybe TRBD1 (5 bases). Germline V gene sequence: CDR1 SQVTM, CDR2 ANQGSEA. This CDR3 spans 14 amino acids. The V end lost 1 base, the J end lost 3 bases, and 12 bases lay between the germline ends. This CDR3 is CSVEAWGADYGYTF. For the CDR3, the DNA is TGCAGCGTTGAAGCCTGGGGCGCGGACTATGGCTACACCTTC.

This chain uses TRBV2 with TRBJ1-5, with D possibly TRBD1 on 6 matching bases. Germline V lookup: CDR1 SNHLY, CDR2 FYNNEI. The CDR3 totals 16 residues. With 4 bases removed from V and 0 bases from J, the gap between germline ends came to 13 bases. CDR3 in DNA: TGTGCCAGCAGTGTGGACAGATCATATAGCAATCAGCCCCAGCATTTT. Its translation is CASSVDRSYSNQPQHF.

The chain employs TRBV4-2 and TRBJ1-2; D uncertain. The V end was cut by 0 bases, the J end by 8 bases, with 10 bases between. This CDR3 region has 13 residues. The germline V gene encodes CDR1 LGHNA and CDR2 YNFKEQ. The CDR3 spells CASSQDTVRGYTF. The CDR3 coding sequence is TGTGCCAGCAGCCAAGATACAGTTCGAGGCTACACCTTC.

J is TRBJ1-4 and V is TRBV10-2; perhaps TRBD1 as D (6 bases). The CDR3 totals 11 residues. Germline loops: CDR1 WSHSY, CDR2 SAAADI. V shed 7 bases and J shed 11 bases, with 11 bases lying between them. CDR3: CASMNRDKLFF. In DNA form, the CDR3 reads TGCGCCAGCATGAACAGGGACAAACTGTTTTTT.

V and J are TRBV19 and TRBJ1-1, with D possibly TRBD1 on 5 matching bases. There are 17 residues in the CDR3. Germline V gene sequence: CDR1 LNHDA, CDR2 SQIVND (reference sequence). Trimming cost V 0 bases and J 4 bases, with 18 bases left between them. CDR3 protein: CASSIERDWILGTEAFF. CDR3 bases: TGTGCCAGTAGTATAGAACGGGACTGGATATTGGGCACTGAAGCTTTCTTT.

The V gene is TRBV5-4, the J gene TRBJ1-5, with a tentative D call TRBD1 (6 bases). This CDR3 spans 14 amino acids. Deletions cut 1 base from V and 2 bases from J, with 7 bases between. The germline CDR1 and CDR2 sequences are SGHNT and YYREEE (reference sequence). CDR3 sequence (DNA): TGTGCCAGCAGCTTGTCAGGGGGCAATCAGCCCCAGCATTTT. Translation: CASSLSGGNQPQHF.

A note on this clone: One end of the junction varies from germline; a read error may be responsible. V usage is TRBV30 and J usage is TRBJ2-5; 10 bases are shared with TRBD2. CDR3 length: 14 amino acids. Germline lookup yields CDR1 GTSNPN and CDR2 SVGIG (reference sequence). The CDR3 sequence is CAWSGTLAGVPQDF. The DNA for the CDR3 is TGTGCCTGGAGCGGGACCCTAGCGGGGGTTCCTCAAGACTTC. Full variable domain (missing parts from reference TRBV30 and TRBJ2-5): SQTIHQWPATLVQPVGSPLSLECTVEGTSNPNLYWYRQAAGRGLQLLFYSVGIGQISSEVPQNLSASRPQDRQFILSSKKLLLSDSGFYLCAWSGTLAGVPQDFGPGTRLLVL.

Details on this clone: The DNA is omitted, as the CDR3 cannot be located on it reliably, and the CDR3 follows TCRdb's listing. The V and J genes are TRBV21-1 and TRBJ2-7; the table names TRBD1, a call not compared with the DNA. TRBV21-1 is a pseudogene segment. The CDR3 numbers 22 amino acids, ends counted. The CDR3 protein is CASSKSWGTGTGEIYDSYEQYF.

V gene TRBV11-2 combines with J gene TRBJ2-7, with D tentatively TRBD2 (6 bases). Germline V CDR1 and CDR2: SGHAT, FQNNGV. CDR3 length: 14 amino acids. V was clipped by 5 bases and J by 1 base, with 12 bases between them. The CDR3 spells CASSRGEQSYEQYF. In nucleotides, the CDR3 is TGTGCCAGCAGCCGCGGGGAGCAATCCTACGAGCAGTACTTC.

The chain is built from TRBV7-3 and TRBJ1-1; D gene unclear. The CDR3 runs to 13 residues. V lost 1 base and J lost 3, with 6 bases in between. CDR1 and CDR2 (germline): SGHTA, FQGTGA. CDR3 sequence (DNA): TGTGCCAGCAGCTTAAAGGAGGACACTGAAGCTTTCTTT. Its translation: CASSLKEDTEAFF. Full variable domain (missing parts from reference TRBV7-3 and TRBJ1-1): GAGVSQTPSNKVTEKGKYVELRCDPISGHTALYWYRQSLGQGPEFLIYFQGTGAADDSGLPNDRFFAVRPEGSVSTLKIQRTERGDSAVYLCASSLKEDTEAFFGQGTRLTVV.

The V gene is TRBV19, the J gene TRBJ1-3; D unclear. The CDR3 is 15 amino acids. CDR1 and CDR2 from the germline V gene are LNHDA and SQIVND (reference sequence). Trimming took off 8 bases at V and 2 bases at J, with 16 bases between the two ends. The CDR3 sequence: CASALGGATGNTIYF. The CDR3, as DNA: TGTGCCAGTGCACTGGGTGGAGCCACTGGAAACACCATATATTTT.

This chain uses TRBV24-1 with TRBJ1-2, with a possible D match to TRBD1 (6 bases). The CDR3 is made up of 13 amino acids. Looked up from germline, CDR1 is KGHDR and CDR2 is SFDVKD. Trimming took 3 bases from V and 7 from J, leaving 11 bases between them. CDR3: CATSDRDTSGYTF. The CDR3 nucleotides read TGTGCCACCAGTGATCGGGACACCTCTGGCTACACCTTC.

The rearrangement links TRBV7-2 to TRBJ2-3; tentative D call: TRBD1 (5 bases). Deletions cut 1 base from V and 4 bases from J, with 12 bases between. The CDR3 length is 15 residues. The V gene's germline CDR1 is SGHTA and CDR2 FQGNSA. Written as DNA, the CDR3 is TGTGCCAGCAGCTTAGAAGGGGTTAGCTCAGATACGCAGTATTTT. This sequence encodes CASSLEGVSSDTQYF.

The rearrangement joins TRBV4-1 to TRBJ1-5; D not certain. Germline V gives CDR1 MGHRA, CDR2 YSYEKL. The CDR3 is made up of 15 amino acids. The V end lost 2 bases, the J end lost 9 bases, and 17 bases lay between the germline ends. DNA for the CDR3: TGCGCCAGCAGCCAAAGTGGTGACGGCGGAGGGCCCCAGCATTTT. Residues: CASSQSGDGGGPQHF.

CDR3 residues: CASSLVVLPYEQYF. The CDR3 DNA reads TGCGCCAGCAGCTTGGTAGTGTTGCCTTACGAGCAGTACTTC. V usage is TRBV5-1 and J usage is TRBJ2-7; D ambiguous. Germline V lookup: CDR1 SGHRS, CDR2 YFSETQ. CDR3 size: 14 residues. V was pared by 0 bases and J by 4 bases, with 11 bases between.

This clone was counted only a few times. The chain couples TRBV5-4 to TRBJ1-1; 8 bases are a match to TRBD1. J was trimmed by 1 base and V by 4 bases; bases with no gene match: 6. Germline lookup yields CDR1 SGHNT and CDR2 YYREEE (reference sequence). The CDR3 has 15 amino acids. CDR3 DNA: TGTGCCAGCAGCCTAAGGGACAGGCAGAACACTGAAGCTTTCTTT. It codes for CASSLRDRQNTEAFF.

The chain uses TRBV7-2 and TRBJ1-4; possibly TRBD1 for D (5 bases). Trimming stripped 8 bases from V and 8 bases from J, with 21 bases between. The CDR3 loop spans 15 amino acids. Germline lookup yields CDR1 SGHTA and CDR2 FQGNSA. The CDR3 nucleotides read TGTGCCAGCCGAATTTGGCAGGGTTCGGGCGAAAAACTGTTTTTT. It yields the protein CASRIWQGSGEKLFF.

The chain has TRBV3-1 (or the pseudogene TRBV3-2) and TRBJ2-3; 8 bases align to TRBD1. V gave up 6 bases and J gave up 4 bases; unmatched junction bases: 12. Germline-derived CDR1 and CDR2 are LGHDT and YNNKEL (reference sequence). This CDR3 has 16 amino acids. CDR3: CASSSSDRVPPDTQYF. CDR3 coding DNA: TGTGCCAGCAGTTCATCGGACAGGGTGCCCCCAGATACGCAGTATTTT.

The chain carries TRBV5-4 and TRBJ2-2; 14 bases agree with TRBD2. After removal of 1 base from V and 6 bases from J, the junction contained 5 bases not matched to a gene. This CDR3 is 17 amino acids long. Germline lookup yields CDR1 SGHNT and CDR2 YYREEE (reference sequence). The CDR3 DNA reads as TGTGCCAGCAGCTTGCCGGGGACTAGCGGGGGAGCCGGGGAGCTGTTTTTT. It encodes CASSLPGTSGGAGELFF. The complete variable domain, with remaining parts taken from reference TRBV5-4 and TRBJ2-2, reads ETGVTQSPTHLIKTRGQQVTLRCSSQSGHNTVSWYQQALGQGPQFIFQYYREEENGRGNFPPRFSGLQFPNYSSELNVNALELDDSALYLCASSLPGTSGGAGELFFGEGSRLTVL.

The rearrangement links TRBV15 to TRBJ1-5; possibly TRBD1 for D (6 bases). Trimming pared 7 bases from V and 0 bases from J, leaving 10 bases between. Germline loops: CDR1 LNHNV, CDR2 YYDKDF (reference sequence). CDR3 length: 14 residues. The CDR3 region is CATNGQYSNQPQHF. The CDR3 region has the DNA TGTGCCACCAACGGACAGTATAGCAATCAGCCCCAGCATTTT.

This chain uses TRBV6-1 with TRBJ1-2, with TRBD1 identical over 7 bases. This CDR3 contains 16 residues. The germline gives CDR1 MNHNS, CDR2 SASEGT. Trimming cost V 3 bases and J 4 bases; bases outside gene matches: 11. CDR3 sequence: CASSELRGARVYGYTF. The CDR3 bases are TGTGCCAGCAGTGAGCTCAGGGGGGCCAGGGTCTATGGCTACACCTTC.

This chain uses TRBV5-6 with TRBJ2-7; D is possibly TRBD2 (5 bases). Trimming removed 1 base at V and 4 bases at J, with 12 bases between. Germline values: CDR1 SGHDT, CDR2 YYEEEE. The CDR3 covers 14 residues. CDR3 loop: CASSLRLSLYEQYF. CDR3 in DNA: TGTGCCAGCAGCTTGAGACTAAGTTTATACGAGCAGTACTTC. Full variable domain (missing parts from reference TRBV5-6 and TRBJ2-7): DAGVTQSPTHLIKTRGQQVTLRCSPKSGHDTVSWYQQALGQGPQFIFQYYEEEERQRGNFPDRFSGHQFPNYSSELNVNALLLGDSALYLCASSLRLSLYEQYFGPGTRLTVT.

V is TRBV5-4 and J is TRBJ2-3; 8 positions match TRBD2. The CDR3 has 15 residues. Unmatched junction bases numbered 2, after V lost 1 base and J lost 1 base. Germline assignment: CDR1 SGHNT and CDR2 YYREEE (reference sequence). CDR3 sequence: CASSLSGGGTDTQYF. The CDR3 DNA reads as TGTGCCAGCAGCTTGTCCGGGGGGGGCACAGATACGCAGTATTTT.